The T cell receptor (beta chain) described here comes from a study of T cell repertoires in cytomegalovirus infection. About the research overall: Signatures in public TCR beta sequences pointed to both CMV infection and matching HLA type. Whole-study findings and limits: Cumulative public TCR beta family frequency identified carriers of CMV plus the relevant HLA. HLA-C-restricted CMV clonotypes gave the most frequent clonotype in two of eight donors.

One entry per CDR3 protein results from TCRdb running MiXCR on the reads. The sample yields some 390,000 distinct CDR3 sequences, 15% to 20% seen once. CDR1 is SGHVS and CDR2 is FNYEAQ in the germline V gene. V was clipped by 5 bases and J by 4 bases, with 14 bases between them. This CDR3 is 15 amino acids long. In this sample, this clonotype turned up a few times. Its antigen is currently unknown. The chain joins TRBV7-6 to TRBJ1-4, with unresolved D. The clonotype originates from a human donor in good health (CMV status not recorded). Some clones in this sample may be carry-over from other donors' samples. The specimen was PBMCs. CDR3 sequence reads: CASSPYAVGNEKLFF. The DNA for the CDR3 is TGTGCCAGCAGCCCCTACGCTGTGGGTAATGAAAAACTGTTTTTT.